Shown below are 21 T cell receptor beta chains from a single sample sequenced in a study of cytomegalovirus exposure and HLA in healthy donors. The data were produced by immunoSEQ multiplex PCR, yet TCRdb's version contains in-frame clones alone and is incomplete. The profile shows about 360,000 clones, 80% to 90% of them singletons. The specimen was PBMCs. The receptor set was obtained from a young woman in good health and CMV-seronegative.

This chain connects TRBV4-1 to TRBJ2-3; TRBD1 is a possible D gene (5 bases). CDR3 size: 15 residues. V lost 4 bases to trimming and J lost 2 bases, with 13 bases between them. The germline V gene encodes CDR1 MGHRA and CDR2 YSYEKL. CDR3 in DNA: TGCGCCAGCAGCCTCGACAGTCCTGTCACAGATACGCAGTATTTT. Its protein product is CASSLDSPVTDTQYF.

This chain joins TRBV18 and TRBJ2-2, with 11 bases matching TRBD2. The CDR3 covers 16 residues. V shed 4 bases and J 5 bases; nucleotides not matched to a gene: 6. Germline assignment: CDR1 KGHSH and CDR2 LQKENI. The CDR3 loop reads CASSQLAGDRTGELFF. The CDR3 bases are TGTGCCAGCTCACAACTAGCGGGAGATCGGACCGGGGAGCTGTTTTTT.

Regarding this clone: This CDR3 is also generated by other DNA sequences in the sample. The genes are TRBV9 and TRBJ2-1; the D is unclear. V was pared by 0 bases and J by 0 bases, with 7 bases between. The CDR3 runs 15 residues. Germline CDR1 and CDR2: SGDLS and YYNGEE. This CDR3 is CASSVVSGSYNEQFF. As DNA, the CDR3 is TGTGCCAGCAGCGTAGTATCGGGCTCCTACAATGAGCAGTTCTTC. Full variable domain (missing parts from reference TRBV9 and TRBJ2-1): DSGVTQTPKHLITATGQRVTLRCSPRSGDLSVYWYQQSLDQGLQFLIQYYNGEERAKGNILERFSAQQFPDLHSELNLSSLELGDSALYFCASSVVSGSYNEQFFGPGTRLTVL.

The chain carries TRBV5-1 and TRBJ2-3; D is possibly TRBD1 (5 bases). The CDR3 has 16 amino acids. Trimming pared 4 bases from V and 4 bases from J, leaving 19 bases between. Germline CDR1 SGHRS, CDR2 YFSETQ. CDR3 protein: CASSPTDLNRADTQYF. CDR3 sequence (DNA): TGCGCCAGCAGCCCGACAGACCTGAACCGGGCAGATACGCAGTATTTT.

This clone has just one count. This rearrangement joins TRBV4-1 to TRBJ1-3; 10 bases fit TRBD1. The CDR3 runs 17 residues. J gave up 4 bases and V 3 bases, and 9 bases lay outside the gene matches. CDR1 and CDR2 from the germline V gene are MGHRA and YSYEKL. Here the CDR3 DNA reads TGCGCCAGCAGCCAGGGACCGGGACAGGGGTCCGGAAACACCATATATTTT. Translating gives CASSQGPGQGSGNTIYF.

The CDR3 DNA reads TGTGCCAGCAGCGTAGGCCCCCTAGACACAGATACGCAGTATTTT. As protein: CASSVGPLDTDTQYF. V gene TRBV9 combines with J gene TRBJ2-3, with D hard to call. CDR3 length equals 15 residues. Trimming pared 0 bases from V and 2 bases from J, leaving 10 bases between. Germline V gene lookup returns CDR1 SGDLS and CDR2 YYNGEE.

This chain links TRBV4-1 with TRBJ2-5, with a tentative D call TRBD1 (7 bases). The CDR3 loop spans 17 amino acids. Germline V gene data show CDR1 as MGHRA and CDR2 as YSYEKL. V was pared by 1 base and J by 5 bases, with 20 bases between. As DNA, the CDR3 is TGCGCCAGCAGCCAAGTTTCTAACAGGAGGGGACAGGAGACCCAGTACTTC. This codes for CASSQVSNRRGQETQYF.

This rearrangement joins TRBV19 to TRBJ1-2; no definite D call. The CDR3 sequence is 15 residues long. The V end was cut by 0 bases, the J end by 4 bases, with 12 bases between. Germline V lookup: CDR1 LNHDA, CDR2 SQIVND (reference sequence). Here the CDR3 reads CASSIEGQSGYGYTF. CDR3 DNA: TGTGCCAGTAGTATAGAAGGGCAGAGCGGCTATGGCTACACCTTC.

This chain links TRBV7-9 with TRBJ2-2; TRBD2 might be the D (6 bases). Germline CDR1 SEHNR, CDR2 FQNEAQ (reference sequence). V was cut by 5 bases and J by 5 bases, with 18 bases left in between. This CDR3 is built from 16 residues. Here the CDR3 DNA reads TGTGCCAGCAGCCAAGGGACTTCCCCAAGGACCGGGGAGCTGTTTTTT. This encodes CASSQGTSPRTGELFF.

The chain joins TRBV18 to TRBJ1-1; D is ambiguous. CDR1 KGHSH and CDR2 LQKENI come from the germline V gene. Trimming took off 0 bases at V and 6 bases at J, with 8 bases between the two ends. The CDR3 is 13 residues long. The CDR3 loop reads CASSPPGKAEAFF. The DNA for the CDR3 is TGTGCCAGCTCACCACCCGGGAAGGCTGAAGCTTTCTTT.

The gene calls are TRBV5-6 and TRBJ2-2; TRBD1 matches at 12 bases. From germline, CDR1 is SGHDT and CDR2 YYEEEE. The ends lost 3 bases at V and 8 bases at J; junction bases unmatched: 2. This CDR3 comprises 14 residues. This CDR3 is CASSWDRGLGELFF. The CDR3 nucleotides are TGTGCCAGCAGCTGGGACAGGGGGCTTGGGGAGCTGTTTTTT.

The CDR3 DNA is TGCAGCGTTGAAATGGGGGGACAGGGCCCCTACAATGAGCAGTTCTTC. Its translation is CSVEMGGQGPYNEQFF. This rearrangement joins TRBV29-1 to TRBJ2-1, with 9 bases lining up with TRBD1. V lost 2 bases to trimming and J lost 2 bases; unmatched junction nucleotides: 7. Germline V gene lookup returns CDR1 SQVTM and CDR2 ANQGSEA. CDR3 length: 16 residues.

The rearrangement links TRBV9 to TRBJ1-5, with 7 bases fitting TRBD1. Germline V gene data show CDR1 as SGDLS and CDR2 as YYNGEE. The CDR3 contains 15 residues. Losses at the gene ends were 3 bases for V and 5 bases for J; bases not matched to a gene: 8. The CDR3 loop reads CASSGTGERDQPQHF. CDR3 coding DNA: TGTGCCAGCAGCGGAACAGGGGAGAGGGATCAGCCCCAGCATTTT. The entire variable domain, with the rest obtained from reference TRBV9 and TRBJ1-5, is as follows: DSGVTQTPKHLITATGQRVTLRCSPRSGDLSVYWYQQSLDQGLQFLIQYYNGEERAKGNILERFSAQQFPDLHSELNLSSLELGDSALYFCASSGTGERDQPQHFGDGTRLSIL.

This chain joins TRBV4-1 and TRBJ2-2; 7 positions agree with TRBD1. The V gene end was trimmed by 2 bases and the J gene end by 5 bases; junction bases not matched to a gene: 2. There are 14 residues in the CDR3. Germline V lookup: CDR1 MGHRA, CDR2 YSYEKL. The CDR3 DNA sequence: TGCGCCAGCAGCCAACAACAGGGGACCGGGGAGCTGTTTTTT. The encoded protein is CASSQQQGTGELFF.

The J gene is TRBJ1-2, the V gene TRBV28; 7 bases map to TRBD1. Looked up from germline, CDR1 is MDHEN and CDR2 is SYDVKM. The CDR3 contains 12 residues. V dropped 6 bases and J dropped 5; count of bases not matched to a gene: 3. Written as DNA, the CDR3 is TGTGCCAGCAGCGGGACAGTTTATGGCTACACCTTC. Its protein product is CASSGTVYGYTF.

The chain is built from TRBV2 and TRBJ2-1, with 7 bases fitting TRBD2. This CDR3 contains 17 residues. V was pared by 6 bases and J by 10 bases, with 21 bases of the junction left unmatched. Germline values: CDR1 SNHLY, CDR2 FYNNEI. CDR3 bases: TGTGCCAGCAGCCCAATACCCTCTAGCGGCCCCCCGGTGGAGCAGTTCTTC. Protein sequence: CASSPIPSSGPPVEQFF.

The chain has TRBV5-1 and TRBJ2-7, with a possible D match to TRBD1 (6 bases). Germline V lookup: CDR1 SGHRS, CDR2 YFSETQ. Trimming took 3 bases from V and 4 from J, leaving 11 bases between them. The CDR3 is made up of 13 amino acids. The CDR3 loop reads CASSSNREYEQYF. The CDR3 coding sequence is TGCGCCAGCAGCTCCAACAGGGAGTACGAGCAGTACTTC.

The rearrangement links TRBV6-4 to TRBJ1-6; a weak D match, TRBD1 (6 bases). CDR1 is MRHNA, CDR2 SNTAGT, per germline. The CDR3 extends over 15 amino acids. Trimming left V 8 bases short and J 8 bases short, with 19 bases between. CDR3 protein: CASRGGDGAYSPLHF. The CDR3 region has the DNA TGTGCCAGCCGAGGGGGAGACGGTGCGTATTCACCCCTCCACTTT.

The chain employs TRBV9 and TRBJ2-1; possibly TRBD2 for D (5 bases). This CDR3 comprises 15 residues. Looked up from germline, CDR1 is SGDLS and CDR2 is YYNGEE. Trimming took off 0 bases at V and 8 bases at J, with 15 bases between the two ends. DNA of the CDR3: TGTGCCAGCAGCGTAGAAGGACTGGCCGGAGATGAGCAGTTCTTC. Protein product: CASSVEGLAGDEQFF.

Here the CDR3 DNA reads TGCGCCAGCACCCACGGACAAGTCGCAACTAATGAAAAACTGTTTTTT. It specifies CASTHGQVATNEKLFF. This chain connects TRBV5-1 to TRBJ1-4, with D maybe TRBD1 (5 bases). The length of the CDR3 is 16 residues. V lost 6 bases and J 0 bases, leaving 15 bases between the germline ends. CDR1 and CDR2 from the germline V gene are SGHRS and YFSETQ.

The rearrangement links TRBV25-1 to TRBJ1-1; 7 bases line up with TRBD1. J gave up 7 bases and V 1 base, and 6 bases lay outside the gene matches. The CDR3 covers 14 residues. The germline V gene encodes CDR1 MGHDK and CDR2 SYGVNS. The CDR3 reads CASSESGGDREAFF. Written as DNA, the CDR3 is TGTGCCAGCAGTGAATCAGGGGGAGACCGTGAAGCTTTCTTT. Drawing the rest from reference TRBV25-1 and TRBJ1-1, the complete variable domain is EADIYQTPRYLVIGTGKKITLECSQTMGHDKMYWYQQDPGMELHLIHYSYGVNSTEKGDLSSESTVSRIRTEHFPLTLESARPSHTSQYLCASSESGGDREAFFGQGTRLTVV.